This record looks at one T cell receptor beta chain sequence and its context. The data belong to a study of T cell responses to AZD1222 COVID-19 vaccine. Germline CDR1 reads SGHVS; CDR2 reads FQNEAQ. The CDR3 has 14 residues. The V end was cut by 2 bases, the J end by 4 bases, with 9 bases between. Clones were sequenced by immunoSEQ multiplex PCR, and TCRdb holds only the in-frame ones, with some missing. Here the sample spans approximately 76,000 clones, 75% to 95% being singletons. The TCR was taken from an adult in good health. The chain links TRBV7-8 to TRBJ1-3; D gene ambiguous. Material: peripheral blood, obtained on day 0 of MenACWY control vaccination. DNA for the CDR3: TGTGCCAGCAGCTTAATGGTGGGAGGAAACACCATATATTTT. The encoded protein is CASSLMVGGNTIYF.